This T cell receptor (beta chain) originates from a study of control samples from healthy donors and cancer patients. The germline CDR1 and CDR2 sequences are MNHNS and SASEGT. The CDR3 extends over 16 amino acids. V lost 4 bases to trimming and J lost 2 bases; unmatched junction nucleotides: 6. Assay used: immunoSEQ multiplex PCR; TCRdb lists only in-frame clones, some missing. The sample contains 100,000 to 150,000 clones, roughly 91% of which appear only once. The material sequenced was PBMCs. This sequence joins TRBV6-1 and TRBJ2-3, with TRBD2 matching 10 bases. This receptor was taken from a man in his fifties with head and neck cancer. The CDR3 DNA reads as TGTGCCAGCAGTGTCTTACTAGCGGGGATCACAGATACGCAGTATTTT. This encodes CASSVLLAGITDTQYF.